The rows below give T cell receptor beta chains drawn from one sample of a study of blood T cells in healthy people across ages. TCRdb reprocessed the 5' RACE reads with MiXCR, giving one entry per CDR3 protein. The sample consists of about 670,000 distinct CDR3 sequences, 45% to 60% of them appearing once. The specimen sequenced was blood. These receptors were obtained from an elderly woman in good health. Both conserved end residues are part of each CDR3. The order of the fields is J gene, D gene, V gene, clone size, CDR3 protein, CDR3 DNA. A D gene is named only where the DNA matches it firmly. Clone size is shown for a subset of rows, as once, few, many or a class of expanded clone.

TRBJ2-6 | NA | TRBV7-8 | NA | CASSLGVPGANVLTF | TGTGCCAGCAGCTTAGGGGTACCTGGGGCCAACGTCCTGACTTTC
TRBJ2-5 | NA | TRBV28 | NA | CASTASEETQYF | TGTGCCAGCACCGCATCGGAGGAGACCCAGTACTTC
TRBJ2-5 | NA | TRBV3-1 | few | CASRSGGGYNEQYF | TGTGCCAGCAGGTCTGGCGGGGGCTACAATGAGCAGTACTTC
TRBJ2-7 | TRBD1 | TRBV29-1 | NA | CSGRTGGSYEQYF | TGCAGCGGCCGGACAGGGGGGTCCTACGAGCAGTACTTC
TRBJ2-7 | NA | TRBV5-1 | NA | CASSPQGGSYEQYF | TGCGCCAGCAGCCCGCAGGGAGGCTCCTACGAGCAGTACTTC
TRBJ1-3 | NA | TRBV7-2 | few | CASSLIPAGRGNTIYF | TGTGCCAGCAGCTTAATCCCCGCGGGCCGAGGAAACACCATATATTTT
TRBJ1-6 | NA | TRBV6-1 | few | CASSETRRTYNSPLHF | TGTGCCAGCAGTGAAACGCGACGAACCTATAATTCACCCCTCCACTTT
TRBJ2-5 | TRBD1 | TRBV2 | NA | CASRSGTGDETQYF | TGTGCCAGCAGATCCGGGACAGGGGATGAGACCCAGTACTTC
TRBJ2-7 | NA | TRBV21-1 | NA | CASSTRLGTLDYEQYF | TGTGCCAGCAGCACCCGCCTAGGGACCCTAGACTACGAGCAGTACTTC
TRBJ2-3 | TRBD2 | TRBV20-1 | NA | CSARSGLAVTTDTQYF | TGCAGTGCTAGATCGGGACTAGCGGTAACCACAGATACGCAGTATTTT
TRBJ1-2 | NA | TRBV12-3/TRBV12-4 | few | CASSVGGPNYGYTF | TGTGCCAGCAGTGTCGGCGGGCCTAACTATGGCTACACCTTC
TRBJ2-7 | NA | TRBV20-1 | NA | CSALKRGSNPGELRPGGEQYF | TGCAGTGCATTGAAGCGCGGCAGCAACCCGGGCGAACTACGCCCCGGGGGCGAGCAGTACTTC
TRBJ2-5 | NA | TRBV6-1 | NA | CASSEQFGETQYF | TGTGCCAGCAGTGAACAGTTCGGGGAGACCCAGTACTTC
TRBJ1-2 | NA | TRBV11-2 | NA | CASSLVFGSGTYGYTF | TGTGCCAGCAGCTTAGTCTTCGGATCAGGGACGTATGGCTACACCTTC
TRBJ1-5 | TRBD1 | TRBV12-3/TRBV12-4 | few | CASSPRTGVVSNQPQHF | TGTGCCAGCAGTCCCAGGACAGGGGTGGTTAGCAATCAGCCCCAGCATTTT
TRBJ2-3 | NA | TRBV29-1 | NA | CSVRERARTDTQYF | TGCAGCGTCCGAGAGCGGGCCCGCACAGATACGCAGTATTTT
TRBJ2-3 | NA | TRBV24-1 | many | CATRPRTLGTDTQYF | TGTGCCACCCGACCTAGGACCCTCGGCACAGATACGCAGTATTTT
TRBJ2-3 | TRBD2 | TRBV20-1 | NA | CSARNGRGNTQYF | TGCAGTGCTAGAAACGGGAGGGGGAATACGCAGTATTTT
TRBJ2-1 | NA | TRBV7-9 | NA | CASSRSADNEQFF | TGTGCCAGCAGCCGGAGCGCCGACAATGAGCAGTTCTTC
TRBJ2-3 | TRBD2 | TRBV5-1 | NA | CASSLSGGALTDTQYF | TGCGCCAGCAGCCTTAGCGGGGGGGCCTTAACAGATACGCAGTATTTT
TRBJ2-3 | TRBD2 | TRBV14 | few | CASEKREGADTQYF | TGTGCCAGCGAAAAGCGGGAGGGGGCAGATACGCAGTATTTT
TRBJ2-5 | TRBD2 | TRBV29-1 | NA | CSVRLAGTPQETQYF | TGCAGCGTAAGACTAGCGGGAACCCCTCAAGAGACCCAGTACTTC
TRBJ2-7 | NA | TRBV6-2/TRBV6-3 | few | CASSYDGFYEQYF | TGTGCCAGCAGTTACGACGGGTTCTACGAGCAGTACTTC